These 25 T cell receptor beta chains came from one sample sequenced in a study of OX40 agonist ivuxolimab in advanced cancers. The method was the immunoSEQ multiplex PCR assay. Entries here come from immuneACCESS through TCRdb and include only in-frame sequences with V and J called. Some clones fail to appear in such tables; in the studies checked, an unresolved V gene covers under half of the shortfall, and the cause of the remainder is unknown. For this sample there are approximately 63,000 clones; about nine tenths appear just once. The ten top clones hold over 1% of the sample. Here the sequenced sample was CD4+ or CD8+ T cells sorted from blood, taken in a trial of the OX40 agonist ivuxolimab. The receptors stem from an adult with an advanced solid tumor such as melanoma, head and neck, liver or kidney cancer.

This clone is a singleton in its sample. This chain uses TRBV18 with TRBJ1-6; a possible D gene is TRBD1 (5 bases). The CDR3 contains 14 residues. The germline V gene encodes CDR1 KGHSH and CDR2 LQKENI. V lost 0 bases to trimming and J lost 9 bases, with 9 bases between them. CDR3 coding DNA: TGTGCCAGCTCACCACCGGGGGACTCTTCACCCCTCCACTTT. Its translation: CASSPPGDSSPLHF.

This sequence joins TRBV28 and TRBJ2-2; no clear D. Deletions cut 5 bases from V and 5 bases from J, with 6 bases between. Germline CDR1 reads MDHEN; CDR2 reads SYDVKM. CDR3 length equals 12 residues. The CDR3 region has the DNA TGTGCCAGCAGTGGCCCGACCGGGGAGCTGTTTTTT. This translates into CASSGPTGELFF.

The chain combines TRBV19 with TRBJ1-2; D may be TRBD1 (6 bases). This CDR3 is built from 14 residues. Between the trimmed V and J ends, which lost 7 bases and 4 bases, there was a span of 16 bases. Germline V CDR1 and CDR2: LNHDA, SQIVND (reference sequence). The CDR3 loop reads CASTPTGYGYGYTF. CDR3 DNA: TGTGCCAGTACCCCTACAGGGTATGGCTATGGCTACACCTTC.

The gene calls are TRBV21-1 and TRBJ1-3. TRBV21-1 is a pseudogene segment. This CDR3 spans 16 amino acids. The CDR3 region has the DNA TGTGCCAGCATAATGAAACAGCTAGGTAATGGAAACACCATATATTTT. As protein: CASIMKQLGNGNTIYF.

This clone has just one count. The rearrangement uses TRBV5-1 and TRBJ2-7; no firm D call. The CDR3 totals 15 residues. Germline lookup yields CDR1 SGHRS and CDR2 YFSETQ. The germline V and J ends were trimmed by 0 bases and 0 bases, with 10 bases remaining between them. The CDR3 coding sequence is TGCGCCAGCAGCTTGGGTTCTCTAAGCTCCTACGAGCAGTACTTC. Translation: CASSLGSLSSYEQYF. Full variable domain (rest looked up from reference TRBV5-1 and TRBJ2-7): KAGVTQTPRYLIKTRGQQVTLSCSPISGHRSVSWYQQTPGQGLQFLFEYFSETQRNKGNFPGRFSGRQFSNSRSEMNVSTLELGDSALYLCASSLGSLSSYEQYFGPGTRLTVT.

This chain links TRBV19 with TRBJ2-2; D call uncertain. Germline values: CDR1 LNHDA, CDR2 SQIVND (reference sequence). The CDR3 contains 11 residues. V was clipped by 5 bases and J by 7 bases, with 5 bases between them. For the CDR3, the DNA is TGTGCCAGTAGTCGGAACGGGGAGCTGTTTTTT. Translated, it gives CASSRNGELFF.

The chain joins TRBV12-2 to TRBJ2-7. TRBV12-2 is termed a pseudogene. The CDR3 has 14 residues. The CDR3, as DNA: TGTGCAAGTCGCTTCCCATCGATCTCCTACGAGCAGTACTTC. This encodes CASRFPSISYEQYF.

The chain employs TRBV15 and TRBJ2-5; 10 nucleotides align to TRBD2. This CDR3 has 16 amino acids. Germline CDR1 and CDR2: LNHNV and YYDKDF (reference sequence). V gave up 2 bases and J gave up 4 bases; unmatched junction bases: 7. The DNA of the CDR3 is TGTGCCACCAGCAGAAAATCTAGCGGGAGCGGAGAGACCCAGTACTTC. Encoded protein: CATSRKSSGSGETQYF.

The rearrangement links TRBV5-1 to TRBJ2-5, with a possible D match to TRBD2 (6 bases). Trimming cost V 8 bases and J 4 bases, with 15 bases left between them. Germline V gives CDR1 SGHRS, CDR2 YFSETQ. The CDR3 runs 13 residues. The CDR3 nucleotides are TGCGCCAGTTTTTCTACGGGAGCAGAGACCCAGTACTTC. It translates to CASFSTGAETQYF.

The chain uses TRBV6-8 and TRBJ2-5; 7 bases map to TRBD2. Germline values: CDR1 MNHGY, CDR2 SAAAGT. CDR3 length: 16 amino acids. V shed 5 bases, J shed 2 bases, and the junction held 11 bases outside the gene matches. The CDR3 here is CASSRRSGPVQETQYF. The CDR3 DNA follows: TGTGCCAGCAGTCGCCGTAGCGGGCCTGTACAAGAGACCCAGTACTTC.

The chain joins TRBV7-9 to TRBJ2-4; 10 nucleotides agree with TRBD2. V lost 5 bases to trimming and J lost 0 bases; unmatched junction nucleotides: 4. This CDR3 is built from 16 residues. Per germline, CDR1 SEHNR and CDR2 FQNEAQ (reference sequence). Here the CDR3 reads CASSLGLAVAKNIQYF. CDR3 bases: TGTGCCAGCAGCCTCGGACTAGCGGTAGCCAAAAACATTCAGTACTTC.

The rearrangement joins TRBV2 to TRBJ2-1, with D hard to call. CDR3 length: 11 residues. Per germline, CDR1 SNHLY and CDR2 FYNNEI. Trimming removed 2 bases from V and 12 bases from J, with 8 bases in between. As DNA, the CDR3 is TGTGCCAGCAGTGAAAACCTGCCGCAGTTCTTC. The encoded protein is CASSENLPQFF.

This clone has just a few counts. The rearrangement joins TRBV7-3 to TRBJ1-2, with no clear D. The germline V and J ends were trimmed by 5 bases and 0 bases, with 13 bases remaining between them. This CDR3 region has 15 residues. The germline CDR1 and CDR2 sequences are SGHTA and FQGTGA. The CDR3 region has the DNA TGTGCCAGCAGCCCAGAGGTCCCGGCTAACTATGGCTACACCTTC. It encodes CASSPEVPANYGYTF.

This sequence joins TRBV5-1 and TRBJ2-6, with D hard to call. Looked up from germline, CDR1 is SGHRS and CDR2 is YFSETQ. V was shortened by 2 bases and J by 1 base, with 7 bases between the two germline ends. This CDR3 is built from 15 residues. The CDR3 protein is CASSFTGSGANVLTF. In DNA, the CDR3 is TGCGCCAGCAGCTTTACCGGGTCTGGGGCCAACGTCCTGACTTTC.

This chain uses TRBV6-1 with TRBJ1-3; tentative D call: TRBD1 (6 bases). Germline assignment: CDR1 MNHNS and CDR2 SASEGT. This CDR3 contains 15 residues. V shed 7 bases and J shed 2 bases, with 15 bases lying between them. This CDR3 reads CASKRAGATGNTIYF. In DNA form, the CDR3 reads TGTGCCAGCAAGAGGGCAGGGGCAACTGGAAACACCATATATTTT.

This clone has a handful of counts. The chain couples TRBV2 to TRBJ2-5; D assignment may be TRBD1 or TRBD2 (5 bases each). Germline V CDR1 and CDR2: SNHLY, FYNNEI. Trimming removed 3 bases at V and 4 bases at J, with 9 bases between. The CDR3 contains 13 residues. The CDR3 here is CASSDPGTETQYF. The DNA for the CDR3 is TGTGCCAGCAGTGACCCAGGGACAGAGACCCAGTACTTC.

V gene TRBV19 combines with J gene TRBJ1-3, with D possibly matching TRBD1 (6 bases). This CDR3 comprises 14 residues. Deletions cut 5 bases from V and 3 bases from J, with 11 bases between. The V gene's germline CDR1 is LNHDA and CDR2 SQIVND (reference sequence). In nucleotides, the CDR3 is TGTGCCAGTAGTGCACAGGGTGGTGGAAACACCATATATTTT. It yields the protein CASSAQGGGNTIYF.

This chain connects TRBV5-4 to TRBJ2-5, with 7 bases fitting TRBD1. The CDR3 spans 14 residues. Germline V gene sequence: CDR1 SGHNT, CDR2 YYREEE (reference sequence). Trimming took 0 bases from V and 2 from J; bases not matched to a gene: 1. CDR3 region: CASSLGTGQETQYF. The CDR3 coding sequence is TGTGCCAGCAGCTTGGGGACAGGTCAAGAGACCCAGTACTTC. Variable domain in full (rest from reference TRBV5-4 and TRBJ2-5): ETGVTQSPTHLIKTRGQQVTLRCSSQSGHNTVSWYQQALGQGPQFIFQYYREEENGRGNFPPRFSGLQFPNYSSELNVNALELDDSALYLCASSLGTGQETQYFGPGTRLLVL.

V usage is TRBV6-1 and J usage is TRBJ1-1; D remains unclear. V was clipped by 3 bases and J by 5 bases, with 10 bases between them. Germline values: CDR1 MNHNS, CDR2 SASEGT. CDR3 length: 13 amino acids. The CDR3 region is CASSDRGLTEAFF. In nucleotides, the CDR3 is TGTGCCAGCAGTGATCGGGGTCTAACTGAAGCTTTCTTT.

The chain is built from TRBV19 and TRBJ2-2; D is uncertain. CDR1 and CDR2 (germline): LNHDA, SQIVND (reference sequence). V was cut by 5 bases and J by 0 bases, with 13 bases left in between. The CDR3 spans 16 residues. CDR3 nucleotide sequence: TGTGCCAGTAGTCTCCAACGTGGGCCGAACACCGGGGAGCTGTTTTTT. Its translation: CASSLQRGPNTGELFF.

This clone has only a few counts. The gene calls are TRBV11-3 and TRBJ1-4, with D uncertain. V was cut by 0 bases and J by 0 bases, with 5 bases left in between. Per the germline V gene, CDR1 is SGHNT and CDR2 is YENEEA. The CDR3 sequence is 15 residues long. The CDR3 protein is CASSLDHSTNEKLFF. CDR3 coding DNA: TGTGCCAGCAGCTTAGACCATTCAACTAATGAAAAACTGTTTTTT.

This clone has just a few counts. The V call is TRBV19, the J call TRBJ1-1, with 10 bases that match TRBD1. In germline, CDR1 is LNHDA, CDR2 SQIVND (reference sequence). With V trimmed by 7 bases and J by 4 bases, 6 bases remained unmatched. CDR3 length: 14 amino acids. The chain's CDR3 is CASTPGQGFTEAFF. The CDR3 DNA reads TGTGCCAGTACCCCGGGACAGGGGTTCACTGAAGCTTTCTTT.

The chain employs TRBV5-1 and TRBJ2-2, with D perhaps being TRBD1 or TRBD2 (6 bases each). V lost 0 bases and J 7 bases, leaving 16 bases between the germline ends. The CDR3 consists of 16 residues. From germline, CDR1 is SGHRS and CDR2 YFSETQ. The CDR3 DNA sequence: TGCGCCAGCAGCTTGGGACAGGTAGCGGTTGGCGGGGAGCTGTTTTTT. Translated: CASSLGQVAVGGELFF.

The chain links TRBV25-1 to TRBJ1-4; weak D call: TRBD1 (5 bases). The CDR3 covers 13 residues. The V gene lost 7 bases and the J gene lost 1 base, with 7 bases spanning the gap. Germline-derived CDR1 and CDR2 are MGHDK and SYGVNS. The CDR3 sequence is CASMGGTNEKLFF. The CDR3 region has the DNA TGTGCCAGCATGGGGGGAACTAATGAAAAACTGTTTTTT.

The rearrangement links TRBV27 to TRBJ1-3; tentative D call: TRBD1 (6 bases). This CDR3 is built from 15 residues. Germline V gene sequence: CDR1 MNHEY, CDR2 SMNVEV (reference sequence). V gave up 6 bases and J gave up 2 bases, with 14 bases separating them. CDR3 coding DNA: TGTGCCAGCAGCTTGACAGGCCTGGCTGGAAACACCATATATTTT. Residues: CASSLTGLAGNTIYF.